This entry features one TCR beta chain sequence. What it binds is not known. The CDR3 spans 15 residues. The germline V gene has CDR1 LGHDT and CDR2 YNNKEL (reference sequence). J gave up 5 bases and V 5 bases, and 5 bases lay outside the gene matches. This sample is part of a study of T cell repertoires in cytomegalovirus infection. TCRdb re-analysed the reads in MiXCR, keeping a single row per CDR3 protein. Of about 830,000 distinct CDR3 sequences listed, 30% to 35% are singletons. Source: cultured CD8+ T cells from PBMCs, taken from culture after CMV antigen stimulation. The rearrangement joins TRBV3-1 to TRBJ2-2; 10 bases match TRBD1. The clonotype originates from a human donor in good health (CMV status not recorded). Some clones in this sample may be carry-over from other donors' samples. CDR3 sequence: CASSGGTGETGELFF. CDR3 DNA sequence: TGTGCCAGCAGCGGGGGGACAGGGGAAACCGGGGAGCTGTTTTTT.